The entry below describes one T cell receptor (beta chain). Its antigen is unidentified. The sample is drawn from a study of cytomegalovirus exposure and HLA in healthy donors. General study findings and limits: Reportedly, diagnosis of cytomegalovirus status by the classifier showed high specificity and sensitivity.

The J segment lost 4 bases and the V segment lost 3 bases, leaving 9 bases of the junction unmatched. The CDR3 is 16 residues long. Germline loops: CDR1 LNHDA, CDR2 SQIVND (reference sequence). Sequencing was performed with immunoSEQ multiplex PCR; in TCRdb, only in-frame clones are kept and a portion is missing. Counted here are 150,000 to 200,000 clones, 85% occurring once; the ten biggest clones make up 16%. The clonotype originates from a man between 18 and 35 years old in good health and CMV-seropositive. The sample was PBMCs. The chain carries TRBV19 and TRBJ1-2; 9 bases fit TRBD1. The CDR3 nucleotides are TGTGCCAGTAGTATGGTTATAACAGGGGGCGGCTATGGCTACACCTTC. Protein sequence: CASSMVITGGGYGYTF.